The 21 T cell receptor beta chains listed next were all sequenced from one sample in a study of spatial heterogeneity in lung cancer. Points from the study as a whole: Counts of expanded intratumoral alpha and beta TCRs tracked tumor mutation counts.

What these receptors recognize is not known. The time point here: sample taken at primary tumor resection. TCRdb itself ran the 5' RACE reads through MiXCR, one entry per CDR3 protein. The sample contains thousands of distinct CDR3 sequences, about 14% of which appear only once. The sequencing used lung tumor tissue, collected at surgery. These receptors all come from a male donor with early-stage non-small cell lung cancer.

Relative to its sample, this clonotype is medium-sized (0.01 to 0.1%). This beta chain is a stray sequence in a library constructed for alpha chains; its clone size is not meaningful. This chain uses TRBV20-1 with TRBJ2-2; the D is unclear. Germline V lookup: CDR1 DFQATT, CDR2 SNEGSKA (reference sequence). V was shortened by 2 bases and J by 5 bases, with 12 bases between the two germline ends. CDR3 length: 14 residues. CDR3 nucleotides: TGCAGTGCTAGAAAACTCGGTCGGACCGGGGAGCTGTTTTTT. Translation: CSARKLGRTGELFF.

This clonotype appeared many times. Because the library targeted alpha chains, this beta chain is an off-target read whose size means little. The chain joins TRBV4-3 to TRBJ1-6; possible D gene TRBD1, 6 bases. V lost 0 bases and J 10 bases, leaving 13 bases between the germline ends. From germline, CDR1 is LGHNA and CDR2 YSLEER. This CDR3 has 15 residues. The CDR3 sequence: CASSQDPTGRSPLHF. In DNA form, the CDR3 reads TGCGCCAGCAGCCAAGATCCCACAGGGAGGTCACCCCTCCACTTT.

By frequency in the sample, this clonotype is medium-sized. The library was designed around alpha chains, so this beta chain is a stray read whose abundance carries little weight. The chain employs TRBV30 and TRBJ1-5; possible D gene TRBD1, 5 bases. Trimming stripped 1 base from V and 6 bases from J, with 16 bases between. CDR3 length: 15 residues. Germline values: CDR1 GTSNPN, CDR2 SVGIG (reference sequence). The CDR3 sequence: CAWSGGIPHSQPQHF. DNA of the CDR3: TGTGCCTGGAGTGGGGGGATCCCACATAGTCAGCCCCAGCATTTT.

This clonotype came up many times. This beta chain is a stray read from a library made for alpha chains; its abundance is not meaningful. The rearrangement uses TRBV29-1 and TRBJ2-7, with 10 bases identical to TRBD1. V lost 8 bases, J lost 9 bases, and 13 bases stayed unmatched. Per germline, CDR1 SQVTM and CDR2 ANQGSEA. The length of the CDR3 is 13 residues. As DNA, the CDR3 is TGCAGCTTCTTCTTAGGGACAGGGGAGGTGCAGTACTTC. It specifies CSFFLGTGEVQYF.

Notes on this clonotype: The library was prepared for alpha chains; this beta chain is a stray read, so its frequency means little. The chain has TRBV3-1 and TRBJ1-2; tentative D call: TRBD1 (5 bases). The CDR3 loop spans 15 amino acids. V shed 2 bases and J shed 8 bases, with 18 bases lying between them. Looked up from germline, CDR1 is LGHDT and CDR2 is YNNKEL (reference sequence). CDR3 region: CASSQLRTGFNGYTF. The CDR3 DNA reads TGTGCCAGCAGCCAATTAAGAACAGGTTTTAACGGCTACACCTTC.

By proportion, this clonotype is medium-sized. The library was built for alpha chains, so this beta chain is an off-target read and its size means little. The rearrangement uses TRBV7-3 and TRBJ1-1; TRBD1 might be the D (5 bases). The V gene's germline CDR1 is SGHTA and CDR2 FQGTGA. The CDR3 is 14 amino acids. Trimming stripped 5 bases from V and 3 bases from J, with 13 bases between. This chain's CDR3 is CASSPGPWDTEAFF. DNA for the CDR3: TGTGCCAGCAGCCCGGGGCCGTGGGACACTGAAGCTTTCTTT.

This clonotype ranks as medium-sized. This beta chain is a stray sequence in a library constructed for alpha chains; its clone size is not meaningful. The chain employs TRBV27 and TRBJ1-1; D is undetermined. There are 13 residues in the CDR3. Trimming shortened V by 3 bases and J by 3 bases, and 8 bases separated the two germline ends. The germline V gene has CDR1 MNHEY and CDR2 SMNVEV (reference sequence). The CDR3 coding sequence is TGTGCCAGCAGTTTCTACAGAGACACTGAAGCTTTCTTT. It codes for CASSFYRDTEAFF.

Sample share makes this clonotype medium-sized. Since it is a stray read in a library aimed at alpha chains, this beta chain has a size that is not meaningful. The V call is TRBV7-2, the J call TRBJ1-1, with 8 bases fitting TRBD1. Germline V gene sequence: CDR1 SGHTA, CDR2 FQGNSA. The CDR3 contains 17 residues. The V segment lost 1 base and the J segment 0 bases; nucleotides outside the gene matches: 7. Here the CDR3 reads CASSLVPTGALNTEAFF. Written as DNA, the CDR3 is TGTGCCAGCAGCTTAGTCCCGACAGGGGCGTTGAACACTGAAGCTTTCTTT.

There are a few counts of this clonotype. This beta chain is off target for a library built for alpha chains, so its abundance means little. This CDR3 is CASSPIGTVLDEKLFF. The CDR3 DNA reads as TGTGCCAGCAGCCCTATCGGGACAGTCCTGGATGAAAAACTGTTTTTT. V usage is TRBV11-2 and J usage is TRBJ1-4; 7 positions agree with TRBD1. V lost 5 bases to trimming and J lost 6 bases; unmatched junction nucleotides: 12. CDR1 SGHAT and CDR2 FQNNGV come from the germline V gene. There are 16 residues in the CDR3.

In its sample, this clonotype is medium-sized (0.01 to 0.1%). Compared with germline, one end of the junction differs, possibly owing to a read error. A library made for alpha chains picked up this beta chain off target, so its size means little. This chain joins TRBV7-7 and TRBJ2-7, with a weak D call TRBD2 (6 bases). Germline assignment: CDR1 SSHAT and CDR2 FNYEAQ (reference sequence). CDR3 length: 13 residues. CDR3 loop: CASSLAVRDEQYF. The CDR3 nucleotides are TGTGCTAGCAGCTTAGCGGTCAGGGACGAGCAGTACTTC.

Points on this clonotype: This beta chain lies outside the target of a library built for alpha chains; its clone size means little. The CDR3 bases are TGTGCCAGCAGCCCGGGACTTGAAGAGACCCAGTACTTC. It specifies CASSPGLEETQYF. The chain uses TRBV4-2 and TRBJ2-5; D might be TRBD2 (6 bases). Germline CDR1 is LGHNA and CDR2 is YNFKEQ. The CDR3 consists of 13 residues. Trimming took 4 bases from V and 3 from J, leaving 9 bases between them.

In its sample, this clonotype was seen a few times. A library made for alpha chains picked up this beta chain off target, so its size means little. This chain links TRBV12-3 or TRBV12-4 with TRBJ1-6; a possible D gene is TRBD1 (5 bases). The germline V and J ends were trimmed by 3 bases and 4 bases, with 7 bases remaining between them. This CDR3 is built from 14 residues. The CDR3 spells CASSFEGYNSPLHF. Written as DNA, the CDR3 is TGTGCCAGCAGTTTTGAGGGGTATAATTCACCCCTCCACTTT.

Sample share makes this clonotype medium-sized. The library was designed around alpha chains, so this beta chain is a stray read whose abundance carries little weight. This rearrangement joins TRBV2 to TRBJ1-2, with D possibly TRBD1 on 6 matching bases. V was trimmed by 7 bases and J by 3 bases, leaving 18 bases between them. Per germline, CDR1 SNHLY and CDR2 FYNNEI. This CDR3 has 15 residues. CDR3 sequence reads: CASTSEGGYDYGYTF. The CDR3 DNA reads as TGTGCCAGCACCTCGGAGGGGGGTTATGACTATGGCTACACCTTC.

Notes on this clonotype: This beta chain appears as a stray read in a library generated for alpha chains; its size is not informative. This chain links TRBV19 with TRBJ2-4, with 12 bases matching TRBD2. Trimming removed 5 bases from V and 16 bases from J; junction bases left unmatched: 15. Germline lookup yields CDR1 LNHDA and CDR2 SQIVND (reference sequence). The CDR3 runs 15 residues. CDR3 DNA: TGTGCCAGTAGTGCAACGGGACTAGCGGGTGACTCGACTTACTTC. Translating it yields CASSATGLAGDSTYF.

This clonotype is labeled as medium-sized. A library prepared for alpha chains yielded this beta chain as an off-target read; its size is of little meaning. The chain joins TRBV11-2 to TRBJ2-1; D may be TRBD2 (5 bases). Trimming removed 1 base from V and 4 bases from J, with 8 bases in between. This CDR3 spans 14 amino acids. From germline, CDR1 is SGHAT and CDR2 FQNNGV. Here the CDR3 reads CASSLASRYNEQFF. CDR3 nucleotide sequence: TGTGCCAGCAGCTTAGCTAGCCGTTACAATGAGCAGTTCTTC.

This clonotype is labeled as medium-sized. This beta chain is an unintended read in a library built for alpha chains; its size means little. The rearrangement links TRBV27 to TRBJ1-1; no firm D call. Trimming stripped 3 bases from V and 7 bases from J, with 24 bases between. This CDR3 is 17 amino acids long. Germline loops: CDR1 MNHEY, CDR2 SMNVEV (reference sequence). This chain's CDR3 is CASSFFGFGVMVGEAFF. The CDR3 bases are TGTGCCAGCAGTTTTTTTGGGTTCGGGGTCATGGTGGGTGAAGCTTTCTTT.

This clonotype is categorized as medium-sized. In a library made to pick up alpha chains, this beta chain is a stray read with a size that means little. The rearrangement links TRBV7-8 to TRBJ2-2; 15 bases align to TRBD2. V dropped 5 bases and J dropped 3; count of bases not matched to a gene: 4. Germline CDR1 SGHVS, CDR2 FQNEAQ. The CDR3 length is 17 residues. The CDR3 DNA is TGTGCCAGCAGCCGAGGACTAGCGGGAGGGGACACCGGGGAGCTGTTTTTT. Encoded protein: CASSRGLAGGDTGELFF.

This clonotype is labeled medium-sized. The library was built for alpha chains, so this beta chain is an off-target read and its size means little. V gene TRBV20-1 combines with J gene TRBJ1-4; 7 bases line up with TRBD1. J gave up 2 bases and V 5 bases, and 5 bases lay outside the gene matches. The CDR3 is 14 amino acids. Germline V gives CDR1 DFQATT, CDR2 SNEGSKA (reference sequence). The CDR3 DNA reads TGCAGTGCTCGAGGGGGCTGGACTAATGAAAAACTGTTTTTT. Its protein product is CSARGGWTNEKLFF.

This clonotype is categorized as medium-sized. Within a library made for alpha chains, this beta chain is off target, and its count is uninformative. V gene TRBV18 combines with J gene TRBJ1-2; possible D gene TRBD1, 6 bases. The CDR3 consists of 14 residues. Germline lookup yields CDR1 KGHSH and CDR2 LQKENI. V lost 2 bases and J 4 bases, leaving 11 bases between the germline ends. The CDR3: CASSPTEGGYGYTF. CDR3 sequence (DNA): TGTGCCAGCTCACCAACGGAGGGGGGCTATGGCTACACCTTC.

This clonotype is medium-sized in the sample. For a library built for alpha chains, this beta chain is a stray read; little rests on its size. The chain is built from TRBV7-9 and TRBJ2-3; a weak D match, TRBD2 (6 bases). This CDR3 comprises 14 residues. Germline V gene sequence: CDR1 SEHNR, CDR2 FQNEAQ (reference sequence). Deletions cut 1 base from V and 5 bases from J, with 10 bases between. The chain's CDR3 is CASSLGLGGDTQYF. The CDR3 coding sequence is TGTGCCAGCAGCTTAGGTCTCGGGGGAGATACGCAGTATTTT.

This clonotype was seen only a few times. This beta chain slipped into a library made for alpha chains as a stray read, so its size is not meaningful. The chain employs TRBV29-1 and TRBJ1-1; D is perhaps TRBD1 (5 bases). Germline CDR1 SQVTM, CDR2 ANQGSEA. Trimming stripped 3 bases from V and 6 bases from J, with 17 bases between. The CDR3 is 14 amino acids. CDR3 loop: CSVEERGDAPEAFF. DNA of the CDR3: TGCAGCGTTGAGGAGAGGGGAGACGCACCTGAAGCTTTCTTT. Supplemented by reference TRBV29-1 and TRBJ1-1, the full variable domain reads SAVISQKPSRDICQRGTSLTIQCQVDSQVTMMFWYRQQPGQSLTLIATANQGSEATYESGFVIDKFPISRPNLTFSTLTVSNMSPEDSSIYLCSVEERGDAPEAFFGQGTRLTVV.